The 28 T cell receptor beta chains in this list originate from one sample, sequenced in a study of T cell changes during pregnancy in multiple sclerosis. The data were produced by immunoSEQ multiplex PCR, yet TCRdb's version contains in-frame clones alone and is incomplete. This repertoire shows roughly 27,000 clones, over 65% found once; its top ten account for around 7.9%. Sequencing used CD8+ T cells from peripheral blood mononuclear cells, obtained after pregnancy. Source of these receptors: a female donor with multiple sclerosis, enrolled in a pregnancy study.

This chain links TRBV27 with TRBJ2-3, with D perhaps matching TRBD2 (6 bases). Germline V lookup: CDR1 MNHEY, CDR2 SMNVEV (reference sequence). The ends were cut back, 5 bases at V and 2 bases at J, with 17 bases in the middle. This CDR3 spans 16 amino acids. The CDR3 loop is CASSPPGTPNTDTQYF. The CDR3 region has the DNA TGTGCCAGCAGTCCACCCGGGACTCCTAACACAGATACGCAGTATTTT.

This chain connects TRBV28 to TRBJ1-1; D remains ambiguous. Trimming shortened V by 8 bases and J by 10 bases, and 26 bases separated the two germline ends. Germline V gene sequence: CDR1 MDHEN, CDR2 SYDVKM. The CDR3 has 15 residues. The CDR3 spells CASGSRGLSLKGAFF. DNA of the CDR3: TGTGCCAGCGGGTCCCGGGGTCTTTCGCTGAAGGGAGCTTTCTTT.

The chain is built from TRBV7-2 and TRBJ2-1; TRBD1 aligns across 9 bases. CDR3 length equals 15 residues. V shed 9 bases and J 1 base; nucleotides not matched to a gene: 7. The V gene's germline CDR1 is SGHTA and CDR2 FQGNSA. In DNA, the CDR3 is TGTGCCAGTCAGCCGGGACAGGGTTCCTACAATGAGCAGTTCTTC. It is translated as CASQPGQGSYNEQFF.

This chain joins TRBV27 and TRBJ1-2; D may be TRBD1 (5 bases). The V end was cut by 4 bases, the J end by 4 bases, with 16 bases between. This CDR3 spans 15 amino acids. The germline gives CDR1 MNHEY, CDR2 SMNVEV (reference sequence). The CDR3, as DNA: TGTGCCAGCAGTTGGGTTCAGGGTGGGGTCTATGGCTACACCTTC. Its protein is CASSWVQGGVYGYTF.

The genes are TRBV4-3 and TRBJ1-4; 8 positions match TRBD1. The CDR3 runs to 16 residues. The germline gives CDR1 LGHNA, CDR2 YSLEER. V dropped 1 base and J dropped 8; count of bases not matched to a gene: 9. CDR3 nucleotides: TGCGCCAGCAGCCAAGTTGTGGACAGGGTTAAGGAAAAACTGTTTTTT. Residues: CASSQVVDRVKEKLFF.

This clone was counted a single time. This chain joins TRBV7-3 and TRBJ1-1; TRBD1 aligns across 7 bases. The CDR3 is 15 residues long. J was trimmed by 1 base and V by 2 bases; bases with no gene match: 4. The germline V gene encodes CDR1 SGHTA and CDR2 FQGTGA. CDR3 in DNA: TGTGCCAGCAGCTTAGAGGGGGCGGGGAACACTGAAGCTTTCTTT. This sequence encodes CASSLEGAGNTEAFF.

This rearrangement joins TRBV4-1 to TRBJ2-1, with TRBD2 identical over 13 bases. Germline lookup yields CDR1 MGHRA and CDR2 YSYEKL. The trim removed 4 bases at V and 13 bases at J, leaving 4 bases unmatched. The CDR3 has 13 residues. CDR3 DNA sequence: TGCGCCAGCAGCCCACTAGCGGGGGGGCATCAGTTCTTC. The encoded protein is CASSPLAGGHQFF.

The V and J genes are TRBV7-8 and TRBJ2-1, with 7 bases that match TRBD2. Germline-derived CDR1 and CDR2 are SGHVS and FQNEAQ. The J segment lost 2 bases and the V segment lost 0 bases, leaving 4 bases of the junction unmatched. CDR3 size: 16 residues. This CDR3 reads CASSLAGRGAYNEQFF. CDR3 DNA: TGTGCCAGCAGCTTAGCCGGCCGGGGGGCCTACAATGAGCAGTTCTTC.

This sequence joins TRBV18 and TRBJ2-7, with D possibly matching TRBD1 (6 bases). Trimming stripped 0 bases from V and 5 bases from J, with 11 bases between. Germline V gene sequence: CDR1 KGHSH, CDR2 LQKENI. The CDR3 sequence is 14 residues long. CDR3 in DNA: TGTGCCAGCTCACCACCGGGGGCACCCCACGAGCAGTACTTC. It is translated as CASSPPGAPHEQYF. The entire variable domain, with the rest obtained from reference TRBV18 and TRBJ2-7, is as follows: NAGVMQNPRHLVRRRGQEARLRCSPMKGHSHVYWYRQLPEEGLKFMVYLQKENIIDESGMPKERFSAEFPKEGPSILRIQQVVRGDSAAYFCASSPPGAPHEQYFGPGTRLTVT.

CDR3 residues: CASGASEYNEQFF. CDR3 nucleotides: TGCGCCAGCGGGGCTAGCGAATACAATGAGCAGTTCTTC. V gene TRBV4-3 combines with J gene TRBJ2-1; TRBD2 might be the D (6 bases). Germline-derived CDR1 and CDR2 are LGHNA and YSLEER. CDR3 length: 13 residues. V lost 8 bases, J lost 4 bases, and 12 bases lay in between.

The rearrangement uses TRBV30 and TRBJ1-1; the D is unclear. The length of the CDR3 is 18 residues. Trimming left V 0 bases short and J 0 bases short, with 20 bases between. The germline V gene has CDR1 GTSNPN and CDR2 SVGIG (reference sequence). The CDR3 region has the DNA TGTGCCTGGAGTGTACTCGCGGGTCCACCCATTATGAACACTGAAGCTTTCTTT. Translation gives CAWSVLAGPPIMNTEAFF.

The chain joins TRBV4-1 to TRBJ1-1, with 12 bases lining up with TRBD1. The CDR3 loop spans 15 amino acids. Germline V lookup: CDR1 MGHRA, CDR2 YSYEKL. The trim removed 5 bases at V and 3 bases at J, leaving 4 bases unmatched. CDR3 loop: CASSRDRGPYTEAFF. The CDR3 coding sequence is TGCGCCAGCAGCAGGGACAGGGGGCCTTACACTGAAGCTTTCTTT.

This chain joins TRBV7-3 and TRBJ1-1, with no clear D. V was shortened by 4 bases and J by 5 bases, with 14 bases between the two germline ends. Germline CDR1 reads SGHTA; CDR2 reads FQGTGA. The CDR3 contains 14 residues. The CDR3 sequence: CASSSHPGRTEAFF. The CDR3 bases are TGTGCCAGCAGCTCCCACCCCGGGAGGACTGAAGCTTTCTTT.

This chain links TRBV4-1 with TRBJ2-7; 7 nucleotides align to TRBD2. V lost 1 base, J lost 2 bases, and 5 bases stayed unmatched. The CDR3 loop spans 15 amino acids. The germline CDR1 and CDR2 sequences are MGHRA and YSYEKL. The CDR3: CASSQVISGPYEQYF. The CDR3 coding sequence is TGCGCCAGCAGCCAAGTCATTAGCGGGCCCTACGAGCAGTACTTC.

The V call is TRBV9, the J call TRBJ1-2, with D possibly TRBD1 on 5 matching bases. V shed 3 bases and J shed 0 bases, with 6 bases lying between them. This CDR3 spans 13 amino acids. Germline values: CDR1 SGDLS, CDR2 YYNGEE. CDR3 residues: CASSATANYGYTF. The DNA for the CDR3 is TGTGCCAGCAGCGCGACAGCTAACTATGGCTACACCTTC.

The V and J genes are TRBV12-5 and TRBJ1-5; 8 nucleotides match TRBD1. The CDR3 totals 16 residues. V was pared by 6 bases and J by 6 bases, with 13 bases of the junction left unmatched. Germline V gives CDR1 LGHNT, CDR2 FRNRAP. The CDR3 DNA reads as TGTGCTAGTGGGCCCCCTCCCGGGACAGGAGGTCAGCCCCAGCATTTT. Its translation: CASGPPPGTGGQPQHF.

The V and J genes are TRBV28 and TRBJ2-7; 10 bases line up with TRBD2. Germline-derived CDR1 and CDR2 are MDHEN and SYDVKM. The CDR3 runs to 14 residues. With 7 bases clipped from V and 5 bases from J, the junction kept 8 bases outside the gene matches. CDR3 in DNA: TGTGCCAGCACCGGAATAGCGGGGGGCCACGAGCAGTACTTC. It codes for CASTGIAGGHEQYF.

V gene TRBV15 combines with J gene TRBJ2-3; 10 nucleotides match TRBD2. The CDR3 is 20 residues long. The V segment lost 2 bases and the J segment 4 bases; nucleotides outside the gene matches: 18. Germline loops: CDR1 LNHNV, CDR2 YYDKDF (reference sequence). The CDR3: CATSRPRDRLAGDPSDTQYF. DNA of the CDR3: TGTGCCACCAGCAGACCTCGGGACAGGCTAGCGGGGGATCCGTCAGATACGCAGTATTTT.

The V call is TRBV4-2, the J call TRBJ1-5; 9 bases match TRBD1. Germline CDR1 LGHNA, CDR2 YNFKEQ. After removal of 2 bases from V and 6 bases from J, the junction contained 2 bases not matched to a gene. The CDR3 has 14 amino acids. The chain's CDR3 is CASSQRQGGQPQHF. The DNA of the CDR3 is TGTGCCAGCAGCCAACGACAGGGGGGTCAGCCCCAGCATTTT.

The chain employs TRBV12-1 and TRBJ1-3. TRBV12-1 corresponds to a pseudogene. The length of the CDR3 is 17 residues. This CDR3 is CASSPRLLRGSGNTIYF. In DNA form, the CDR3 reads TGTGCCAGCAGCCCGCGACTCCTCCGGGGAAGTGGAAACACCATATATTTT.

The chain employs TRBV2 and TRBJ2-7; no firm D call. Deletions cut 2 bases from V and 0 bases from J, with 8 bases between. Germline CDR1 SNHLY, CDR2 FYNNEI. This CDR3 contains 14 residues. CDR3: CASSESQVSYEQYF. Written as DNA, the CDR3 is TGTGCCAGCAGTGAAAGCCAGGTCTCCTACGAGCAGTACTTC.

The V call is TRBV5-4, the J call TRBJ2-2, with TRBD2 identical over 14 bases. V shed 3 bases and J 1 base; nucleotides not matched to a gene: 5. This CDR3 region has 18 residues. Looked up from germline, CDR1 is SGHNT and CDR2 is YYREEE (reference sequence). In DNA, the CDR3 is TGTGCCAGCAGCTCCCCGGGACTAGCGGGGGAGAACACCGGGGAGCTGTTTTTT. Protein: CASSSPGLAGENTGELFF.

V usage is TRBV4-2 and J usage is TRBJ2-3; 8 nucleotides line up with TRBD2. Germline lookup yields CDR1 LGHNA and CDR2 YNFKEQ. J lost 4 bases, V lost 4 bases, and 4 bases had no gene match. CDR3 length equals 14 residues. CDR3 residues: CASSRSGGPDTQYF. The CDR3 nucleotides read TGTGCCAGCAGCCGGAGCGGGGGTCCAGATACGCAGTATTTT.

This clone was picked up a small number of times. The chain joins TRBV10-2 to TRBJ1-2; D perhaps matches TRBD1 (6 bases). This CDR3 is built from 11 residues. V lost 8 bases, J lost 4 bases, and 8 bases lay in between. Germline-derived CDR1 and CDR2 are WSHSY and SAAADI. This chain's CDR3 is CASGGPYGYTF. In nucleotides, the CDR3 is TGCGCCAGCGGGGGCCCCTATGGCTACACCTTC.

This chain's CDR3 is CASSLVGRGGAPDTQYF. The CDR3 region has the DNA TGTGCCAGCAGCTTGGTAGGACGGGGGGGCGCCCCAGATACGCAGTATTTT. The J gene is TRBJ2-3, the V gene TRBV5-6; 8 bases align to TRBD2. CDR3 length: 17 residues. CDR1 is SGHDT, CDR2 YYEEEE, per germline. The J segment lost 4 bases and the V segment lost 0 bases, leaving 10 bases of the junction unmatched.

The J gene is TRBJ1-4, the V gene TRBV9, with 7 bases that match TRBD1. The germline V gene encodes CDR1 SGDLS and CDR2 YYNGEE. CDR3 length: 15 amino acids. The junction had 10 bases not matched to a gene; V was cut back by 4 bases and J by 7 bases. CDR3 protein: CASSTRDSRSEKLFF. For the CDR3, the DNA is TGTGCCAGCAGCACCCGGGACAGTCGGAGTGAAAAACTGTTTTTT.

The chain links TRBV9 to TRBJ1-1, with D tentatively TRBD1 (5 bases). The CDR3 runs to 12 residues. Between the trimmed V and J ends, which lost 4 bases and 8 bases, there was a span of 12 bases. The germline CDR1 and CDR2 sequences are SGDLS and YYNGEE. CDR3 region: CASSPTGIEAFF. CDR3 bases: TGTGCCAGCAGCCCAACAGGTATAGAAGCTTTCTTT.

The genes are TRBV4-1 and TRBJ1-2; D is perhaps TRBD1 (5 bases). Germline CDR1 is MGHRA and CDR2 is YSYEKL. Trimming took off 2 bases at V and 1 base at J, with 8 bases between the two ends. The CDR3 length is 14 residues. Here the CDR3 reads CASSQMTDNYGYTF. CDR3 bases: TGCGCCAGCAGCCAAATGACAGATAACTATGGCTACACCTTC.